Below are 13 T cell receptor beta chains sequenced from a single sample in a study of blood T cell repertoires in COVID-19. Sequenced by immunoSEQ multiplex PCR; TCRdb stores in-frame clones only, minus some. The data contain 400,000 to 550,000 clones, around nine tenths of them singletons. The sample comprised PBMCs or T cells enriched from blood (not recorded which). The receptors were gathered from a young woman with acute COVID-19.

J is TRBJ2-7 and V is TRBV19; TRBD2 aligns across 7 bases. This CDR3 has 13 residues. Losses at the gene ends were 8 bases for V and 2 bases for J; bases not matched to a gene: 6. Germline assignment: CDR1 LNHDA and CDR2 SQIVND (reference sequence). The CDR3 sequence: CASGGLSAYEQYF. The CDR3 nucleotides read TGTGCCAGTGGGGGACTATCAGCCTACGAGCAGTACTTC.

The V and J genes are TRBV2 and TRBJ1-3; D is ambiguous. Germline values: CDR1 SNHLY, CDR2 FYNNEI. V lost 3 bases and J 0 bases, leaving 6 bases between the germline ends. This CDR3 comprises 14 residues. The CDR3 nucleotides are TGTGCCAGCAGTGATGAGGGCTCTGGAAACACCATATATTTT. This sequence encodes CASSDEGSGNTIYF.

This clone was seen a few times. This chain joins TRBV18 and TRBJ1-3; possibly TRBD1 for D (5 bases). V was trimmed by 2 bases and J by 0 bases, leaving 14 bases between them. Germline loops: CDR1 KGHSH, CDR2 LQKENI. The CDR3 runs 17 residues. The DNA for the CDR3 is TGTGCCAGCTCACCAGTAGCGGACACCTTCTCTGGAAACACCATATATTTT. It is translated as CASSPVADTFSGNTIYF.

The J gene is TRBJ1-2, the V gene TRBV5-6; 10 bases align to TRBD1. This CDR3 spans 16 amino acids. The J segment lost 8 bases and the V segment lost 4 bases, leaving 14 bases of the junction unmatched. From germline, CDR1 is SGHDT and CDR2 YYEEEE. The CDR3 sequence is CASSPGPGTGVWGYTF. The CDR3 DNA sequence: TGTGCCAGCAGCCCAGGCCCGGGGACAGGGGTTTGGGGCTACACCTTC.

The chain recombines TRBV29-1 with TRBJ2-3, with a weak D call TRBD1 (6 bases). V lost 4 bases, J lost 3 bases, and 17 bases lay in between. Looked up from germline, CDR1 is SQVTM and CDR2 is ANQGSEA. CDR3 size: 15 residues. The DNA for the CDR3 is TGCAGCGTTGGGGCCGGGACATCCCCTACAGATACGCAGTATTTT. This encodes CSVGAGTSPTDTQYF.

As for this clone: The same CDR3 arises from other DNA sequences in this sample as well. The chain recombines TRBV5-1 with TRBJ1-2; 8 nucleotides line up with TRBD1. Germline V gives CDR1 SGHRS, CDR2 YFSETQ. The CDR3 has 14 residues. Trimming cost V 5 bases and J 2 bases; bases outside gene matches: 5. CDR3: CASSLGDRNYGYTF. The DNA for the CDR3 is TGCGCCAGCAGTCTCGGGGACAGGAACTATGGCTACACCTTC.

This chain links TRBV2 with TRBJ1-5, with 9 bases aligning to TRBD1. J lost 7 bases, V lost 4 bases, and 2 bases had no gene match. Germline CDR1 and CDR2: SNHLY and FYNNEI. The CDR3 has 13 amino acids. DNA of the CDR3: TGTGCCAGCAGTGGGACAGGGGAACAGCCCCAGCATTTT. Residues: CASSGTGEQPQHF.

This rearrangement joins TRBV3-1 (or the pseudogene TRBV3-2) to TRBJ2-3, with D maybe TRBD2 (6 bases). V lost 0 bases and J lost 6, with 16 bases in between. This CDR3 has 16 amino acids. Per germline, CDR1 LGHDT and CDR2 YNNKEL (reference sequence). In nucleotides, the CDR3 is TGTGCCAGCAGCCAAGAGAATAGCGGAAACGGGGATACGCAGTATTTT. Amino acids: CASSQENSGNGDTQYF.

This rearrangement joins TRBV6-5 to TRBJ1-5, with D perhaps TRBD1 (5 bases). The CDR3 runs 14 residues. Germline V lookup: CDR1 MNHEY, CDR2 SVGAGI. Trimming stripped 7 bases from V and 1 base from J, with 11 bases between. CDR3 sequence: CASNLDRSNQPQHF. The CDR3, as DNA: TGTGCCAGCAACCTCGACAGAAGCAATCAGCCCCAGCATTTT.

V and J are TRBV7-9 and TRBJ1-6; 8 nucleotides agree with TRBD1. The germline V gene encodes CDR1 SEHNR and CDR2 FQNEAQ (reference sequence). This CDR3 comprises 16 residues. The ends lost 3 bases at V and 7 bases at J; junction bases unmatched: 8. The CDR3: CASSFWNRDRNSPLHF. Written as DNA, the CDR3 is TGTGCCAGCAGCTTTTGGAATAGGGACAGGAATTCACCCCTCCACTTT.

About this clone itself: Germline is not matched at one junction end, which may reflect a read error. The V call is TRBV7-2, the J call TRBJ2-7; D is perhaps TRBD2 (6 bases). Germline loops: CDR1 SGHTA, CDR2 FQGNSA. This CDR3 is 16 amino acids long. The CDR3 bases are TGTGCCAGCAGCTTAGCAGTGGGCGGGATCTCCTACGGGCAGTACTTC. Amino acids: CASSLAVGGISYGQYF.

The chain carries TRBV7-8 and TRBJ1-5; D uncertain. Germline CDR1 is SGHVS and CDR2 is FQNEAQ. The CDR3 sequence is 20 residues long. V shed 4 bases and J shed 0 bases, with 25 bases lying between them. The CDR3 bases are TGTGCCAGCAGCTCTTACGTTATGAGTGGTGAGGACTATAGCAATCAGCCCCAGCATTTT. Protein sequence: CASSSYVMSGEDYSNQPQHF.

The genes are TRBV7-2 and TRBJ2-3; D is perhaps TRBD2 (6 bases). V lost 6 bases to trimming and J lost 8 bases, with 12 bases between them. In germline, CDR1 is SGHTA, CDR2 FQGNSA. This CDR3 has 12 residues. CDR3 nucleotide sequence: TGTGCCAGCAGAGCGGTCGGGAGTACGCAGTATTTT. This sequence encodes CASRAVGSTQYF.